The source of this T cell receptor beta chain is a study of T-cell reconstitution after alpha-beta-depleted transplantation in children. The CDR3 consists of 16 residues. With V trimmed by 5 bases and J by 4 bases, 14 bases remained unmatched. Germline assignment: CDR1 SQVTM and CDR2 ANQGSEA. Construction of the TCRbeta library involved unique molecular identifiers. TCRdb itself ran the PCR reads through MiXCR, one entry per CDR3 protein. The data hold 600,000 to 700,000 distinct CDR3 sequences, with around 17% observed a single time. In this sample, this clonotype turned up many times. The chain joins TRBV29-1 to TRBJ2-5, with TRBD1 matching 9 bases. This material consisted of PBMCs from the stem cell graft donor, taken from the stem cell graft. This sequence was found in a human donor who donated a stem cell graft to a child with acute myeloid leukemia. CDR3 in DNA: TGCAGCGTTTTTTCCCCGGGACAGGGCGTTCGAGAGACCCAGTACTTC. The encoded protein is CSVFSPGQGVRETQYF.